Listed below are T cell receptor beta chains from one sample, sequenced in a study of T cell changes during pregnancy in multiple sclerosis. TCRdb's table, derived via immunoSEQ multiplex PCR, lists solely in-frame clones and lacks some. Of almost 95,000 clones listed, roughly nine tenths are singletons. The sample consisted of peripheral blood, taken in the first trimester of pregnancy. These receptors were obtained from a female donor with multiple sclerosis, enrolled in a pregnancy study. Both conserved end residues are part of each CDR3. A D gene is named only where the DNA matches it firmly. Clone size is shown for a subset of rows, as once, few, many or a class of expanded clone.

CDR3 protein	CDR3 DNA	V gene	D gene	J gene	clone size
CASKREGGMNTEAFF	TGTGCCAGCAAAAGAGAAGGAGGGATGAACACTGAAGCTTTCTTT	TRBV7-2	-	TRBJ1-1	few
CASGTTSGITGELFF	TGTGCCAGTGGAACTACTAGCGGGATTACCGGGGAGCTGTTTTTT	TRBV6-1	TRBD2	TRBJ2-2	-
CASRRARDTEAFF	TGTGCCAGCAGGAGGGCGCGTGACACTGAAGCTTTCTTT	TRBV5-6	-	TRBJ1-1	-
CASRHPEGVNTEAFF	TGTGCCAGCAGACACCCGGAAGGGGTGAACACTGAAGCTTTCTTT	TRBV7-9	-	TRBJ1-1	-
CASSSDVGGSGTDTQYF	TGTGCCAGCAGTTCGGATGTGGGGGGGAGTGGCACAGATACGCAGTATTTT	TRBV27	TRBD2	TRBJ2-3	once
CASSAGQGNTGELFF	TGTGCCAGCAGTGCGGGACAGGGCAACACCGGGGAGCTGTTTTTT	TRBV6-1	TRBD1	TRBJ2-2	-
CASSFGQGSLRNTEAFF	TGTGCCAGCAGCTTTGGGCAGGGTAGTTTGAGGAACACTGAAGCTTTCTTT	TRBV7-9	-	TRBJ1-1	-
CASSPIPSAHEQFF	TGTGCCAGCTCACCCATCCCCAGCGCTCATGAGCAGTTCTTC	TRBV18	-	TRBJ2-1	-
CASISGRATSKSSYNEQFF	TGTGCCAGCATAAGCGGGAGAGCCACAAGCAAGAGCTCCTACAATGAGCAGTTCTTC	TRBV13	TRBD2	TRBJ2-1	-
CASSFWGVSGSHEQYF	TGTGCCAGCAGTTTTTGGGGTGTGTCAGGGTCACACGAGCAGTACTTC	TRBV27	-	TRBJ2-7	-
CASSPRGTSGMYEQFF	TGTGCCAGCTCACCACGAGGGACTAGCGGGATGTATGAGCAGTTCTTC	TRBV18	TRBD2	TRBJ2-1	-
CASSTLSGSSSEQYF	TGTGCCAGCAGCACGCTCAGTGGGAGCAGTTCCGAGCAGTACTTC	TRBV21-1	-	TRBJ2-7	-
CASSSGMYEQYF	TGTGCCAGCAGTAGCGGGATGTACGAGCAGTACTTC	TRBV27	TRBD2	TRBJ2-7	-
CASSIGGVGNTEAFF	TGTGCCAGTAGTATCGGGGGGGTTGGGAACACTGAAGCTTTCTTT	TRBV19	-	TRBJ1-1	-
CAWSSGNRAFF	TGTGCCTGGAGTTCGGGGAACCGGGCTTTCTTT	TRBV30	-	TRBJ1-1	-